This T cell receptor (beta chain) stems from a study of shared clonotypes between healthy human individuals. The CDR3 is 15 residues long. The ends were cut back, 6 bases at V and 2 bases at J, with 16 bases in the middle. In germline, CDR1 is SGHNT, CDR2 YYREEE (reference sequence). This clone was seen just once. Produced via immunoSEQ multiplex PCR; TCRdb's table is partial and in-frame only. The sample records around 1.5 million clones, about 98% being singletons. The receptor's source is a man aged 30 to 39 in good health. This chain links TRBV5-4 with TRBJ2-3; no definite D call. The sequenced sample consisted of naive CD4+ T cells sorted from blood. Subset noted: CD45RA+ positively selected. The CDR3 sequence is CASTPGPKYTDTQYF. CDR3 DNA: TGTGCCAGCACCCCTGGACCGAAGTACACAGATACGCAGTATTTT.